This T cell receptor (beta chain) appears in the sequencing data of a study of T cell changes during pregnancy in multiple sclerosis. The table came from immunoSEQ multiplex PCR; TCRdb's copy has only in-frame clones and leaves some out. In the table there are approximately 100,000 clones, about 90% of which are singletons. Germline CDR1 and CDR2: SGDLS and YYNGEE. CDR3 length: 16 amino acids. V was trimmed by 2 bases and J by 2 bases, leaving 17 bases between them. Here the sequenced sample was peripheral blood, taken in the second trimester of pregnancy. This chain uses TRBV9 with TRBJ2-7; D is possibly TRBD2 (7 bases). The sequence derives from a female donor with multiple sclerosis, enrolled in a pregnancy study. The CDR3 sequence is CASSVSSGGTPYEQYF. The CDR3 DNA reads as TGTGCCAGCAGCGTTTCCTCCGGGGGGACACCCTACGAGCAGTACTTC.